These 25 T cell receptor beta chains share one sample of origin, sequenced in a study of blood T cell repertoires in COVID-19. Assay used: immunoSEQ multiplex PCR; TCRdb lists only in-frame clones, some missing. This sample yields tens of thousands of clones, of which around 90% are seen a single time; 2.5% to 3.5% belongs to the top ten. Sequencing used peripheral blood. These receptors came from a woman in her 70s with active COVID-19.

This clone came up once. This rearrangement joins TRBV10-3 to TRBJ2-3, with TRBD1 matching over 8 bases. Germline V gene data show CDR1 as ENHRY and CDR2 as SYGVKD. CDR3 length equals 16 residues. V dropped 3 bases and J dropped 0; count of bases not matched to a gene: 5. CDR3 bases: TGTGCCATCAGTGATAAGGACAGGGAGAGCACAGATACGCAGTATTTT. Its protein product is CAISDKDRESTDTQYF.

The chain uses TRBV6-2 or TRBV6-3 and TRBJ1-5; D perhaps matches TRBD1 (5 bases). Germline V lookup: CDR1 MNHEY, CDR2 SVGEGT. Trimming shortened V by 2 bases and J by 4 bases, and 18 bases separated the two germline ends. This CDR3 contains 17 residues. The CDR3: CASSYPMIGTANQPQHF. DNA for the CDR3: TGTGCCAGCAGTTACCCTATGATCGGGACTGCTAATCAGCCCCAGCATTTT.

As DNA, the CDR3 is TGTGCCAGCAGCAGGCCACTAGCGAAGATTTCTCAAGAGACCCAGTACTTC. Translating gives CASSRPLAKISQETQYF. V usage is TRBV5-6 and J usage is TRBJ2-5, with TRBD2 identical over 7 bases. The germline CDR1 and CDR2 sequences are SGHDT and YYEEEE. With V trimmed by 4 bases and J by 2 bases, 14 bases remained unmatched. The length of the CDR3 is 17 residues.

The chain recombines TRBV11-2 with TRBJ2-3; 9 bases match TRBD1. Looked up from germline, CDR1 is SGHAT and CDR2 is FQNNGV. The CDR3 runs 15 residues. The junction had 1 base not matched to a gene; V was cut back by 1 base and J by 2 bases. CDR3 loop: CASSLGQGDTDTQYF. The CDR3 region has the DNA TGTGCCAGCAGCTTAGGACAGGGGGACACAGATACGCAGTATTTT.

The gene calls are TRBV28 and TRBJ1-3; a possible D gene is TRBD1 (6 bases). Germline V lookup: CDR1 MDHEN, CDR2 SYDVKM. The CDR3 length is 14 residues. Trimming took 4 bases from V and 3 from J, leaving 10 bases between them. DNA for the CDR3: TGTGCCAGCAGTTCAGGGGAGTTTGGAAACACCATATATTTT. This gives the protein CASSSGEFGNTIYF.

This chain uses TRBV18 with TRBJ2-7; 9 bases map to TRBD1. This CDR3 has 16 amino acids. The ends lost 4 bases at V and 1 base at J; junction bases unmatched: 8. In germline, CDR1 is KGHSH, CDR2 LQKENI. The CDR3 DNA reads TGTGCCAGCTCACTGTTATCCGGGACAGGGTCCTACGAGCAGTACTTC. It is translated as CASSLLSGTGSYEQYF.

The chain has TRBV4-2 and TRBJ2-3; D perhaps matches TRBD2 (5 bases). Germline values: CDR1 LGHNA, CDR2 YNFKEQ. Between the trimmed V and J ends, which lost 0 bases and 0 bases, there was a span of 7 bases. The CDR3 consists of 15 residues. The CDR3 loop is CASSQERASTDTQYF. The CDR3 DNA is TGTGCCAGCAGCCAAGAGAGGGCTAGCACAGATACGCAGTATTTT.

The chain recombines TRBV7-9 with TRBJ2-1; 9 bases are a match to TRBD2. The germline V gene has CDR1 SEHNR and CDR2 FQNEAQ (reference sequence). V dropped 2 bases and J dropped 6; count of bases not matched to a gene: 5. The CDR3 length is 15 residues. CDR3: CASSLIAGEGNEQFF. The CDR3 nucleotides read TGTGCCAGCAGCTTAATAGCGGGAGAGGGCAATGAGCAGTTCTTC.

The genes are TRBV3-1 (or the pseudogene TRBV3-2) and TRBJ2-5; D is unresolved. V lost 4 bases to trimming and J lost 7 bases, with 4 bases between them. Per the germline V gene, CDR1 is LGHDT and CDR2 is YNNKEL (reference sequence). This CDR3 is built from 10 residues. Written as DNA, the CDR3 is TGTGCCAGCAGCCCTAGGACCCAGTACTTC. As protein: CASSPRTQYF.

CDR3 region: CASSLNRDSRFEAFF. DNA of the CDR3: TGTGCCAGCAGCCTCAACAGGGACAGTAGATTTGAAGCTTTCTTT. The V gene is TRBV3-1 (or the pseudogene TRBV3-2), the J gene TRBJ1-1; TRBD1 matches at 7 bases. The V gene end was trimmed by 4 bases and the J gene end by 7 bases; junction bases not matched to a gene: 12. In germline, CDR1 is LGHDT, CDR2 YNNKEL (reference sequence). CDR3 length equals 15 residues.

The J gene is TRBJ1-6, the V gene TRBV6-5; 9 nucleotides line up with TRBD1. The CDR3 length is 12 residues. J gave up 7 bases and V 11 bases, and 3 bases lay outside the gene matches. Germline values: CDR1 MNHEY, CDR2 SVGAGI. The CDR3 DNA sequence: TGTGCCTCGGGACAGGGCAATTCACCCCTCCACTTT. Amino acid sequence: CASGQGNSPLHF.

The CDR3, as DNA: TGCGCCAGCAGCTTGGAGTGGCAGGGTAGAAATTCACCCCTCCACTTT. Encoded protein: CASSLEWQGRNSPLHF. The J gene is TRBJ1-6, the V gene TRBV5-1; weak D call: TRBD1 (5 bases). Trimming shortened V by 0 bases and J by 7 bases, and 14 bases separated the two germline ends. CDR3 length: 16 amino acids. The germline gives CDR1 SGHRS, CDR2 YFSETQ.

V is TRBV15 and J is TRBJ2-7; the D gene is possibly TRBD1 (6 bases). V lost 9 bases and J lost 5, with 17 bases in between. CDR1 is LNHNV and CDR2 is YYDKDF in the germline V gene (reference sequence). The CDR3 runs 13 residues. CDR3: CATRPGAGDEQYF. CDR3 nucleotides: TGTGCCACGCGGCCAGGGGCGGGCGACGAGCAGTACTTC.

The J gene is TRBJ2-7, the V gene TRBV28; 7 bases are a match to TRBD1. The CDR3 totals 11 residues. The V and J ends lost 7 bases and 6 bases, in that order; junction bases with no gene match: 3. In germline, CDR1 is MDHEN, CDR2 SYDVKM. The CDR3 sequence: CASNRGGEQYF. The DNA of the CDR3 is TGTGCCAGCAACAGGGGCGGCGAGCAGTACTTC.

This clone was recorded only once. The chain has TRBV3-1 (or the pseudogene TRBV3-2) and TRBJ2-7; a weak D match, TRBD2 (5 bases). Germline V CDR1 and CDR2: LGHDT, YNNKEL (reference sequence). This CDR3 region has 14 residues. Trimming took off 5 bases at V and 3 bases at J, with 14 bases between the two ends. CDR3 sequence reads: CASSKWETFYEQYF. CDR3 coding DNA: TGTGCCAGCAGCAAATGGGAGACCTTCTACGAGCAGTACTTC.

The chain employs TRBV10-2 and TRBJ1-2, with D possibly being TRBD1 (5 bases). The germline CDR1 and CDR2 sequences are WSHSY and SAAADI. The CDR3 is 14 amino acids. V lost 2 bases and J lost 6, with 13 bases in between. CDR3 bases: TGCGCCAGCAGTGAGAGGGACTGGTCTCATGGCTACACCTTC. Residues: CASSERDWSHGYTF.

This clone was observed a handful of times. The V and J genes are TRBV30 and TRBJ1-1, with 8 nucleotides matching TRBD1. The CDR3 runs 17 residues. Germline values: CDR1 GTSNPN, CDR2 SVGIG (reference sequence). V trimming: 1 base; J trimming: 1 base; junction bases outside the gene matches: 11. The CDR3 region is CAWSGHLPDRANTEAFF. DNA of the CDR3: TGTGCCTGGAGTGGACACCTTCCGGACAGGGCGAACACTGAAGCTTTCTTT. The full variable domain, rest sourced from reference TRBV30 and TRBJ1-1, is SQTIHQWPATLVQPVGSPLSLECTVEGTSNPNLYWYRQAAGRGLQLLFYSVGIGQISSEVPQNLSASRPQDRQFILSSKKLLLSDSGFYLCAWSGHLPDRANTEAFFGQGTRLTVV.

The V gene is TRBV6-5, the J gene TRBJ2-7; TRBD1 is a possible D gene (6 bases). CDR3 length: 13 residues. Germline values: CDR1 MNHEY, CDR2 SVGAGI. V lost 7 bases, J lost 2 bases, and 12 bases lay in between. The CDR3 here is CASNYGGPYEQYF. The CDR3, as DNA: TGTGCCAGCAATTATGGGGGCCCCTACGAGCAGTACTTC.

The rearrangement links TRBV7-2 to TRBJ1-6; D is unclear. The CDR3 totals 14 residues. CDR1 is SGHTA, CDR2 FQGNSA, per germline. Trimming left V 4 bases short and J 8 bases short, with 12 bases between. CDR3 sequence reads: CASSSRGNYSPLHF. The CDR3 DNA follows: TGTGCCAGCAGCTCCAGAGGGAATTATTCACCCCTCCACTTT.

The gene calls are TRBV6-5 and TRBJ2-1; D remains unclear. This CDR3 has 13 residues. V was clipped by 3 bases and J by 2 bases, with 5 bases between them. Germline CDR1 and CDR2: MNHEY and SVGAGI. The chain's CDR3 is CASSYGAYNEQFF. The CDR3 coding sequence is TGTGCCAGCAGTTATGGAGCCTACAATGAGCAGTTCTTC.

This chain joins TRBV20-1 and TRBJ2-6; D is ambiguous. The CDR3 length is 14 residues. V lost 3 bases and J lost 8, with 14 bases in between. From germline, CDR1 is DFQATT and CDR2 SNEGSKA (reference sequence). The CDR3 is CSASYLTGSNVLTF. Written as DNA, the CDR3 is TGCAGTGCTAGTTATTTGACGGGTTCCAACGTCCTGACTTTC.

The V gene is TRBV28, the J gene TRBJ1-2; D remains ambiguous. In germline, CDR1 is MDHEN, CDR2 SYDVKM. Trimming pared 6 bases from V and 5 bases from J, leaving 19 bases between. CDR3 size: 15 residues. The CDR3 nucleotides read TGTGCCAGCAGCCCGACCGAAACAACTAGTTATGGCTACACCTTC. This codes for CASSPTETTSYGYTF.

The chain has TRBV19 and TRBJ1-1; 9 bases align to TRBD1. There are 15 residues in the CDR3. Looked up from germline, CDR1 is LNHDA and CDR2 is SQIVND (reference sequence). V lost 6 bases, J lost 5 bases, and 10 bases stayed unmatched. CDR3 nucleotides: TGTGCCAGTAGGGGACGAGGGACAGGGAAAACTGAAGCTTTCTTT. It codes for CASRGRGTGKTEAFF.

The chain carries TRBV5-1 and TRBJ1-4, with D perhaps matching TRBD1 (6 bases). V lost 2 bases, J lost 8 bases, and 13 bases lay in between. Germline loops: CDR1 SGHRS, CDR2 YFSETQ. The CDR3 consists of 14 residues. CDR3 amino acids: CASSFGERGEKLFF. The CDR3 DNA is TGCGCCAGCAGCTTCGGCGAAAGGGGGGAAAAACTGTTTTTT.

The V call is TRBV10-3, the J call TRBJ2-6; D gene ambiguous. Per germline, CDR1 ENHRY and CDR2 SYGVKD. This CDR3 is 13 amino acids long. Trimming removed 6 bases at V and 0 bases at J, with 3 bases between. The CDR3 nucleotides read TGTGCCATCAGCCTCTCTGGGGCCAACGTCCTGACTTTC. Protein sequence: CAISLSGANVLTF.